This TCR beta chain was captured by sequencing in a study of regulatory T cells in long-lasting Graves disease. As to time point: newly diagnosed GD, antithyroid drugs for less than 3 months. PBMCs were the source of the RNA used for TCR sequencing. Building of the TCR beta libraries involved iRepertoire HTBI primers and Arm-PCR of CDR3 regions. Each CDR3 protein gets one entry after TCRdb re-called the multiplex PCR reads with MiXCR. Of more than 300,000 distinct CDR3 sequences in the sample, around 15% were seen once. The germline CDR1 and CDR2 sequences are LGHNA and YSLEER. The CDR3 loop spans 15 amino acids.

The chain links TRBV4-3 to TRBJ2-1; TRBD1 agrees at 8 bases. The J call is in doubt because the DNA end fits TRBJ2-5 better. The TCR comes from a female donor with Graves disease. Sequencing used peripheral blood mononuclear cells (PBMCs), obtained at new diagnosis, from a patient treated with antithyroid drugs. CDR3 sequence (DNA): TGCGCCAGCAGCCAACTAGACAGGGGTGGTGAGACCCAGTACTTC. As protein: CASSQLDRGGETQYF.